This T cell receptor (beta chain) was found in a study of cytomegalovirus exposure and HLA in healthy donors. Turning to the study itself: Unique TCRs numbering around 80 million, obtained from HLA-typed donors, made up an early data release.

This CDR3 comprises 15 residues. With 60 Vbeta and 13 Jbeta primers, the PCR was carried out. Profiling relied on immunoSEQ multiplex PCR, and the TCRdb table lists in-frame clones only, not all of them. The table lists around 99,000 clones, about 84% of them singletons. Sequenced input: PBMCs. The sequence was collected from a man younger than 45 in good health and CMV-seronegative. This chain joins TRBV21-1 and TRBJ1-1; the table's D call of TRBD1 was not tested on the DNA. TRBV21-1 is described as a pseudogene. DNA of the CDR3: TGTGCCATCAAAGTTGGACACCTAATGAACACTGAAGCTTTCTTT. This gives the protein CAIKVGHLMNTEAFF.